The entry below describes one TCR beta chain. Germline-derived CDR1 and CDR2 are SGHTA and FQGNSA. CDR3 length equals 13 residues. The V end was cut by 3 bases, the J end by 3 bases, with 9 bases between. The sample belongs to a study of cytomegalovirus exposure and HLA in healthy donors. 60 Vbeta and 13 Jbeta primers were used in PCR. The assay was immunoSEQ multiplex PCR, and TCRdb's table has in-frame clones only and misses some. Among 100,000 to 150,000 clones listed, about 74% were seen once. V and J are TRBV7-2 and TRBJ2-7, with a weak D call TRBD2 (6 bases). The clonotype was recovered from a woman between 45 and 65 years old in good health and CMV-seropositive. The sequencing input was PBMCs. The CDR3 loop is CASSFGSLYEQYF. As DNA, the CDR3 is TGTGCCAGCAGCTTCGGGAGCCTCTACGAGCAGTACTTC.